The present T cell receptor beta chain was sequenced within a study of control samples from healthy donors and cancer patients. Here immunoSEQ multiplex PCR was the method, and the copy in TCRdb shows in-frame clones only, minus some. The sample lists fewer than 40,000 clones, 90% to 95% occurring once. Germline lookup yields CDR1 SGHNT and CDR2 YYREEE (reference sequence). The CDR3 is made up of 14 amino acids. The germline V and J ends were trimmed by 4 bases and 4 bases, with 11 bases remaining between them. The chain is built from TRBV5-4 and TRBJ2-2; D remains unclear. Input material: PBMCs. The clonotype originates from a man aged 40-49 years with colorectal cancer. The CDR3 here is CASSRDTTTGELFF. CDR3 bases: TGTGCCAGCAGCCGAGACACCACCACCGGGGAGCTGTTTTTT.